The 29 T cell receptor beta chains presented below share a single source sample, sequenced in a study of identical twins. TCRdb reanalysed the 5' RACE reads using MiXCR and keeps one entry per CDR3 protein. The table lists approximately 1.8 million distinct CDR3 sequences, under 35% of them singletons. The specimen sequenced was cord blood. These receptors were collected from a newborn girl in good health.

In regard to this clonotype: The junction differs from germline at one of its ends, possibly a read error. Here the CDR3 reads CASSPRDLPYERYF. CDR3 DNA sequence: TGTGCCAGCAGTCCCCGGGACCTACCCTACGAGCGGTACTTC. The chain links TRBV6-6 to TRBJ2-7; D may match TRBD1 or TRBD2 (5 bases each). The CDR3 contains 14 residues. Per germline, CDR1 MNHNY and CDR2 SVGAGI (reference sequence).

The chain links TRBV20-1 to TRBJ2-7; 9 nucleotides line up with TRBD1. This CDR3 comprises 14 residues. Germline V lookup: CDR1 DFQATT, CDR2 SNEGSKA (reference sequence). V was pared by 4 bases and J by 5 bases, with 9 bases of the junction left unmatched. CDR3 sequence: CSATPGTGLHEQYF. The CDR3 DNA is TGCAGTGCTACCCCCGGGACAGGGTTACACGAGCAGTACTTC.

In this sample, this clonotype turned up a few times. The V call is TRBV6-5, the J call TRBJ1-4; 7 bases line up with TRBD1. Germline V gene sequence: CDR1 MNHEY, CDR2 SVGAGI. V was clipped by 4 bases and J by 0 bases; unmatched bases: 8. The CDR3 has 17 amino acids. CDR3 protein: CASSSGTAFATNEKLFF. CDR3 in DNA: TGTGCCAGCAGTTCCGGGACAGCGTTTGCAACTAATGAAAAACTGTTTTTT.

This clonotype was picked up a small number of times. The chain recombines TRBV7-2 with TRBJ2-3; D not certain. The V and J ends lost 5 bases and 4 bases respectively, with 19 bases between them. The CDR3 runs 16 residues. Germline loops: CDR1 SGHTA, CDR2 FQGNSA. CDR3 nucleotides: TGTGCCAGCAGCCCGCGGCGCTACCCCTGGGCAGATACGCAGTATTTT. This translates into CASSPRRYPWADTQYF.

This clonotype was counted many times. This sequence joins TRBV11-2 and TRBJ2-7; D unresolved. This CDR3 region has 15 residues. V lost 5 bases to trimming and J lost 0 bases, with 14 bases between them. Looked up from germline, CDR1 is SGHAT and CDR2 is FQNNGV. The CDR3, as DNA: TGTGCCAGCAGCGCCATCGACACATTCTCCTACGAGCAGTACTTC. This sequence encodes CASSAIDTFSYEQYF.

The chain combines TRBV2 with TRBJ2-5, with 9 bases matching TRBD2. The CDR3 has 16 residues. V trimming: 6 bases; J trimming: 11 bases; junction bases outside the gene matches: 19. Looked up from germline, CDR1 is SNHLY and CDR2 is FYNNEI. The CDR3: CASREAPRLADNEQYF. The DNA of the CDR3 is TGTGCCAGCAGGGAGGCCCCTCGACTAGCGGACAATGAGCAGTACTTC. Complete variable domain (other parts from reference TRBV2 and TRBJ2-5): EPEVTQTPSHQVTQMGQEVILRCVPISNHLYFYWYRQILGQKVEFLVSFYNNEISEKSEIFDDQFSVERPDGSNFTLKIRSTKLEDSAMYFCASREAPRLADNEQYFGPGTRLLVL.

Written as DNA, the CDR3 is TGCAGTGCTAGAGATCAGGGGGGCTCCACTGAAGCTTTCTTT. Protein: CSARDQGGSTEAFF. The V and J genes are TRBV20-1 and TRBJ1-1; 7 bases are shared with TRBD1. J gave up 4 bases and V 0 bases, and 5 bases lay outside the gene matches. This CDR3 spans 14 amino acids. Germline V gives CDR1 DFQATT, CDR2 SNEGSKA (reference sequence).

The chain uses TRBV21-1 and TRBJ2-7; the table calls TRBD1, which could not be checked here. TRBV21-1 is a documented pseudogene. CDR3 size: 19 residues. In nucleotides, the CDR3 is TGTGCCAGCAGCAAACGTAACAGGGCCTATAACCCTACCTCCTACGGGCAGTACTTC. Translating gives CASSKRNRAYNPTSYGQYF.

A few counts support this clonotype. The chain employs TRBV28 and TRBJ2-5; 11 bases fit TRBD2. Trimming cost V 4 bases and J 11 bases; bases outside gene matches: 12. The CDR3 totals 15 residues. Looked up from germline, CDR1 is MDHEN and CDR2 is SYDVKM. As DNA, the CDR3 is TGTGCCAGCAGTTCGGGACTAGCGGAGGTCAATGAGCAGTACTTC. Its protein is CASSSGLAEVNEQYF.

The chain is built from TRBV10-3 and TRBJ2-1; 10 bases match TRBD2. The V and J ends lost 6 bases and 2 bases, in that order; junction bases with no gene match: 10. The CDR3 covers 17 residues. CDR1 and CDR2 from the germline V gene are ENHRY and SYGVKD. Here the CDR3 DNA reads TGTGCCATCAGGAGTGGCCTTCTAGCGGGGGCCTACAATGAGCAGTTCTTC. This codes for CAIRSGLLAGAYNEQFF.

This clonotype was observed a few times. The V call is TRBV5-1, the J call TRBJ2-3; 7 bases agree with TRBD1. The junction had 4 bases not matched to a gene; V was cut back by 0 bases and J by 3 bases. The germline V gene encodes CDR1 SGHRS and CDR2 YFSETQ. This CDR3 is built from 15 residues. The CDR3: CASSLEPRGTDTQYF. DNA for the CDR3: TGCGCCAGCAGCTTGGAACCCAGGGGGACAGATACGCAGTATTTT.

This chain connects TRBV12-5 to TRBJ2-1; 8 bases are a match to TRBD1. The V segment lost 2 bases and the J segment 0 bases; nucleotides outside the gene matches: 0. The CDR3 spans 15 residues. Germline CDR1 is LGHNT and CDR2 is FRNRAP. CDR3 protein: CASGLTGGSYNEQFF. The CDR3 nucleotides are TGTGCTAGTGGTTTGACAGGGGGCTCCTACAATGAGCAGTTCTTC.

This clonotype was recorded at least ten times. V is TRBV10-3 and J is TRBJ1-5; 7 bases map to TRBD1. This CDR3 contains 14 residues. V was pared by 2 bases and J by 2 bases, with 0 bases of the junction left unmatched. Germline V gene lookup returns CDR1 ENHRY and CDR2 SYGVKD. As DNA, the CDR3 is TGTGCCATCAGTGAGGACAGGGGCAATCAGCCCCAGCATTTT. Protein sequence: CAISEDRGNQPQHF.

The J gene is TRBJ1-1, the V gene TRBV29-1; D may be TRBD1 (5 bases). Trimming removed 6 bases at V and 1 base at J, with 12 bases between. The germline V gene encodes CDR1 SQVTM and CDR2 ANQGSEA. CDR3 length: 13 amino acids. CDR3: CSVASTGNTEAFF. CDR3 coding DNA: TGCAGCGTGGCGTCCACAGGGAACACTGAAGCTTTCTTT.

The chain links TRBV4-2 to TRBJ2-4, with 9 nucleotides matching TRBD2. CDR1 and CDR2 from the germline V gene are LGHNA and YNFKEQ. The V segment lost 1 base and the J segment 3 bases; nucleotides outside the gene matches: 7. The CDR3 is 17 amino acids. CDR3 region: CASSQVVGSGSKNIQYF. For the CDR3, the DNA is TGTGCCAGCAGCCAAGTCGTGGGTAGCGGGAGCAAAAACATTCAGTACTTC.

This rearrangement joins TRBV7-9 to TRBJ2-1; no firm D call. The CDR3 loop spans 11 amino acids. Germline V gives CDR1 SEHNR, CDR2 FQNEAQ (reference sequence). Trimming left V 8 bases short and J 13 bases short, with 15 bases between. CDR3 in amino acids: CASVAQETQFF. The CDR3 DNA follows: TGTGCCAGCGTAGCACAAGAGACCCAGTTCTTC.

The chain uses TRBV5-1 and TRBJ2-1; 12 bases align to TRBD2. Germline values: CDR1 SGHRS, CDR2 YFSETQ. The CDR3 loop spans 17 amino acids. V was pared by 4 bases and J by 0 bases, with 5 bases of the junction left unmatched. CDR3 in amino acids: CASSRTSGTSSYNEQFF. The CDR3, as DNA: TGCGCCAGCAGCAGGACTAGCGGGACCAGCTCCTACAATGAGCAGTTCTTC. Full variable domain (rest looked up from reference TRBV5-1 and TRBJ2-1): KAGVTQTPRYLIKTRGQQVTLSCSPISGHRSVSWYQQTPGQGLQFLFEYFSETQRNKGNFPGRFSGRQFSNSRSEMNVSTLELGDSALYLCASSRTSGTSSYNEQFFGPGTRLTVL.

This sequence joins TRBV7-8 and TRBJ2-7, with D unclear. Germline V gene data show CDR1 as SGHVS and CDR2 as FQNEAQ. V lost 1 base to trimming and J lost 2 bases, with 24 bases between them. The CDR3 extends over 19 amino acids. The CDR3: CASSLVATVNTINTYEQYF. Written as DNA, the CDR3 is TGTGCCAGCAGCTTAGTCGCGACTGTTAACACCATTAATACCTACGAGCAGTACTTC.

This clonotype was seen only once. V and J are TRBV5-6 and TRBJ2-5, with D perhaps TRBD2 (6 bases). Germline V gene data show CDR1 as SGHDT and CDR2 as YYEEEE. Trimming left V 4 bases short and J 2 bases short, with 15 bases between. This CDR3 has 15 amino acids. In DNA, the CDR3 is TGTGCCAGCAGCATAGGTCCGGCGGGACAAGAGACCCAGTACTTC. Amino acid sequence: CASSIGPAGQETQYF.

The chain combines TRBV7-6 with TRBJ2-1; D might be TRBD2 (6 bases). This CDR3 comprises 17 residues. The germline CDR1 and CDR2 sequences are SGHVS and FNYEAQ. The germline V and J ends were trimmed by 0 bases and 2 bases, with 14 bases remaining between them. The CDR3 spells CASSLARAGRPYNEQFF. CDR3 in DNA: TGTGCCAGCAGCTTAGCGCGGGCGGGAAGGCCCTACAATGAGCAGTTCTTC.

The chain is built from TRBV7-6 and TRBJ2-7; 9 bases agree with TRBD1. This CDR3 is built from 15 residues. V lost 4 bases to trimming and J lost 8 bases; unmatched junction nucleotides: 12. The germline V gene has CDR1 SGHVS and CDR2 FNYEAQ. CDR3 sequence: CASSSSGTGWDKQYF. The CDR3, as DNA: TGTGCCAGCAGCTCCTCCGGGACAGGGTGGGACAAGCAGTACTTC.

The V call is TRBV6-6, the J call TRBJ1-5; a weak D match, TRBD1 (6 bases). This CDR3 contains 13 residues. Germline-derived CDR1 and CDR2 are MNHNY and SVGAGI (reference sequence). V shed 8 bases and J shed 4 bases, with 12 bases lying between them. The CDR3: CASVTGLNQPQHF. As DNA, the CDR3 is TGTGCCAGCGTAACAGGGTTGAATCAGCCCCAGCATTTT.

In this sample, this clonotype turned up a few times. The rearrangement uses TRBV2 and TRBJ1-5, with D unresolved. Trimming removed 5 bases from V and 3 bases from J, with 5 bases in between. There are 12 residues in the CDR3. Germline CDR1 SNHLY, CDR2 FYNNEI. The CDR3 DNA reads TGTGCCAGCAGTCGACACAATCAGCCCCAGCATTTT. Its translation: CASSRHNQPQHF. Based on the CDR3 plus reference TRBV2 and TRBJ1-5, the full variable domain is EPEVTQTPSHQVTQMGQEVILRCVPISNHLYFYWYRQILGQKVEFLVSFYNNEISEKSEIFDDQFSVERPDGSNFTLKIRSTKLEDSAMYFCASSRHNQPQHFGDGTRLSIL.

The genes are TRBV20-1 and TRBJ2-5, with D unclear. The germline CDR1 and CDR2 sequences are DFQATT and SNEGSKA (reference sequence). Trimming took off 5 bases at V and 4 bases at J, with 14 bases between the two ends. This CDR3 is 13 amino acids long. The CDR3 nucleotides read TGCAGTGCTGGAAGCATGGCCCGAGAGACCCAGTACTTC. As protein: CSAGSMARETQYF.

The genes are TRBV20-1 and TRBJ1-1; tentative D call: TRBD1 (5 bases). This CDR3 is built from 14 residues. Germline V gene lookup returns CDR1 DFQATT and CDR2 SNEGSKA (reference sequence). V dropped 6 bases and J dropped 1 base, with 15 bases sitting between them. DNA of the CDR3: TGCAGTGCCCCGGGGGGGGTGGCGAACACTGAAGCTTTCTTT. Translating it yields CSAPGGVANTEAFF.

The chain combines TRBV12-3 or TRBV12-4 with TRBJ2-2; weak D call: TRBD2 (5 bases). Trimming cost V 4 bases and J 1 base, with 7 bases left between them. This CDR3 comprises 14 residues. CDR3 region: CASSSGMNTGELFF. In DNA, the CDR3 is TGTGCCAGCAGTTCGGGGATGAACACCGGGGAGCTGTTTTTT.

The rearrangement uses TRBV9 and TRBJ1-2; TRBD1 aligns across 10 bases. The V gene end was trimmed by 5 bases and the J gene end by 9 bases; junction bases not matched to a gene: 16. This CDR3 spans 16 amino acids. Looked up from germline, CDR1 is SGDLS and CDR2 is YYNGEE. CDR3 region: CASRSQIRTGGDSYTF. CDR3 in DNA: TGTGCCAGCAGAAGCCAAATTCGGACAGGGGGAGATAGCTACACCTTC.

This clonotype was detected a few times. This chain connects TRBV25-1 to TRBJ2-1, with a weak D call TRBD2 (5 bases). The CDR3 has 15 amino acids. V was clipped by 0 bases and J by 7 bases, with 13 bases between them. Germline V gene lookup returns CDR1 MGHDK and CDR2 SYGVNS. CDR3 loop: CASSEYRDYVNEQFF. The DNA for the CDR3 is TGTGCCAGCAGTGAATATCGAGACTACGTAAATGAGCAGTTCTTC.

This clonotype was counted ten times or more. This chain links TRBV29-1 with TRBJ2-7; TRBD2 matches 11 bases. V was clipped by 6 bases and J by 5 bases; unmatched bases: 6. This CDR3 region has 13 residues. Germline CDR1 is SQVTM and CDR2 is ANQGSEA. The CDR3 reads CSVELAGEDEQYF. The CDR3 bases are TGCAGCGTGGAACTAGCGGGAGAGGACGAGCAGTACTTC.